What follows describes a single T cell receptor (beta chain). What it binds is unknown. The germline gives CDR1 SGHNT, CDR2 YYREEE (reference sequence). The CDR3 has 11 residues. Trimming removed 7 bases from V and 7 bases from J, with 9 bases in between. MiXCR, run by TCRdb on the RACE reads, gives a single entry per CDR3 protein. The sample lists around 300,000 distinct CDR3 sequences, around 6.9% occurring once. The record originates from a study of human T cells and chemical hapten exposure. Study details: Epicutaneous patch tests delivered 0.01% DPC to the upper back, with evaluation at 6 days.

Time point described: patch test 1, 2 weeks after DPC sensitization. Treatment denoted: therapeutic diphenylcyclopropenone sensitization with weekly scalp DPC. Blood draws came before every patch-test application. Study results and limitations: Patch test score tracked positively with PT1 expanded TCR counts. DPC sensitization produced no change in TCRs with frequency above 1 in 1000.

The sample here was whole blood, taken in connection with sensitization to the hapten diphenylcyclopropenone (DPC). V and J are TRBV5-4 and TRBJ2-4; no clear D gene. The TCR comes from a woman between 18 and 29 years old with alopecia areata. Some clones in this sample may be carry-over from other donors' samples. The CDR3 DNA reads TGTGCCAGCGGTTCCTCTAACATTCAGTACTTC. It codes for CASGSSNIQYF.